Shown below are 13 T cell receptor beta chains from a single sample sequenced in a study of T cell repertoires in cytomegalovirus infection. TCRdb called the reads again in MiXCR, with one record for every CDR3 protein. The sample holds hundreds of thousands of distinct CDR3 sequences; roughly a quarter are singletons and the top ten take around 8%. Sequencing was performed on CD8+ T cells from PBMCs. These receptors were taken from a human donor in good health (CMV status not recorded). Some clones in this sample may be carry-over from other donors' samples.

This sequence joins TRBV6-2 or TRBV6-3 and TRBJ2-7; D is possibly TRBD1 (5 bases). V shed 6 bases and J shed 0 bases, with 12 bases lying between them. Germline V gene sequence: CDR1 MNHEY, CDR2 SVGEGT. CDR3 size: 14 residues. The CDR3 reads CASSAGLYSYEQYV. CDR3 nucleotides: TGTGCCAGCAGCGCAGGGTTATACTCCTACGAGCAGTACGTC.

The rearrangement joins TRBV7-6 to TRBJ1-2; 11 nucleotides line up with TRBD1. V gave up 5 bases and J gave up 2 bases; unmatched junction bases: 4. This CDR3 is 15 amino acids long. CDR1 and CDR2 (germline): SGHVS, FNYEAQ. The CDR3 reads CASSPGQGVNYGYTF. CDR3 nucleotide sequence: TGTGCCAGCAGCCCGGGACAGGGGGTAAACTATGGCTACACCTTC.

This clonotype occurred many times. This chain connects TRBV27 to TRBJ2-1; D may be TRBD2 (6 bases). Germline assignment: CDR1 MNHEY and CDR2 SMNVEV (reference sequence). V gave up 6 bases and J gave up 0 bases, with 9 bases separating them. The CDR3 is 14 amino acids. CDR3 residues: CASRAGSSYNEQFF. CDR3 bases: TGTGCCAGCAGGGCCGGGAGCTCCTACAATGAGCAGTTCTTC.

This clonotype came up many times. An end of the junction differs from the germline gene, which may be a read error. The chain carries TRBV7-7 and TRBJ1-3, with D perhaps TRBD1 (5 bases). The germline V gene has CDR1 SSHAT and CDR2 FNYEAQ (reference sequence). The CDR3 is 15 residues long. The CDR3 protein is CASSPLGGSGNTIYF. The CDR3 DNA sequence: TGTGCTAGCAGCCCCCTGGGGGGCTCTGGAAACACCATATATTTT.

The rearrangement links TRBV28 to TRBJ1-6; the D is unclear. This CDR3 has 14 residues. V was shortened by 4 bases and J by 6 bases, with 10 bases between the two germline ends. The germline gives CDR1 MDHEN, CDR2 SYDVKM. This chain's CDR3 is CASSSTGFNSPLHF. In DNA, the CDR3 is TGTGCCAGCAGTTCCACGGGCTTTAATTCACCCCTCCACTTT.

The rearrangement uses TRBV20-1 and TRBJ2-5, with TRBD2 matching 10 bases. This CDR3 has 16 residues. V shed 0 bases and J 1 base; nucleotides not matched to a gene: 5. In germline, CDR1 is DFQATT, CDR2 SNEGSKA (reference sequence). The CDR3: CSARDRAGGPQETQYF. CDR3 nucleotides: TGCAGTGCTAGAGATCGAGCGGGGGGGCCCCAAGAGACCCAGTACTTC.

The V gene is TRBV6-2 or TRBV6-3, the J gene TRBJ2-1, with 7 nucleotides matching TRBD2. This CDR3 has 15 amino acids. The germline V gene encodes CDR1 MNHEY and CDR2 SVGEGT. V shed 6 bases and J 6 bases; nucleotides not matched to a gene: 11. The CDR3 sequence: CASSSGGNLLNEQFF. The CDR3 DNA reads as TGTGCCAGCAGCTCCGGGGGGAACCTACTCAATGAGCAGTTCTTC.

V is TRBV20-1 and J is TRBJ2-4; 10 bases are shared with TRBD1. The CDR3 loop spans 14 amino acids. Germline V gene data show CDR1 as DFQATT and CDR2 as SNEGSKA (reference sequence). The ends lost 6 bases at V and 3 bases at J; junction bases unmatched: 5. The CDR3 nucleotides read TGCAGTGCATTCGACAGGGGGCTCAAAAACATTCAGTACTTC. It codes for CSAFDRGLKNIQYF.

This clonotype was seen many times. Here the CDR3 DNA reads TGTGCCAGCAGCCCTCTAGTAGCGGGGGAGAGTGAGCAGTTCTTC. It translates to CASSPLVAGESEQFF. V gene TRBV7-8 combines with J gene TRBJ2-1; TRBD2 aligns across 9 bases. Trimming cost V 5 bases and J 9 bases; bases outside gene matches: 11. Germline-derived CDR1 and CDR2 are SGHVS and FQNEAQ. The CDR3 spans 15 residues. Full variable domain (remainder filled in from reference TRBV7-8 and TRBJ2-1): GAGVSQSPRYKVAKRGQDVALRCDPISGHVSLFWYQQALGQGPEFLTYFQNEAQLDKSGLPSDRFFAERPEGSVSTLKIQRTQQEDSAVYLCASSPLVAGESEQFFGPGTRLTVL.

This clonotype was observed many times. The chain joins TRBV6-2 or TRBV6-3 to TRBJ1-5; D possibly corresponds to TRBD1 (6 bases). This CDR3 spans 18 amino acids. CDR1 is MNHEY and CDR2 is SVGEGT in the germline V gene. Trimming took 2 bases from V and 0 from J, leaving 17 bases between them. For the CDR3, the DNA is TGTGCCAGCAGTTACCCTGCCTGGACAGACTATAGCAATCAGCCCCAGCATTTT. Its translation: CASSYPAWTDYSNQPQHF.

This clonotype has more than one count but fewer than ten. Given a much more abundant clone one base away, this may be a read error. This chain uses TRBV7-2 with TRBJ2-3; D unclear. CDR1 is SGHTA, CDR2 FQGNSA, per germline. The CDR3 runs 12 residues. V dropped 5 bases and J dropped 2 bases, with 5 bases sitting between them. Here the CDR3 reads CASSHHTDTQYF. For the CDR3, the DNA is TGTGCCAGCAGCCATCACACAGATACGCAGTATTTT.

This clonotype came up many times. The chain carries TRBV7-6 and TRBJ2-1; 9 nucleotides align to TRBD2. The CDR3 consists of 15 residues. Trimming took 5 bases from V and 3 from J; bases not matched to a gene: 5. CDR1 SGHVS and CDR2 FNYEAQ come from the germline V gene. The CDR3 DNA reads as TGTGCCAGCAGCCCGAGCGGGGGGATCTACAATGAGCAGTTCTTC. Translation: CASSPSGGIYNEQFF.

This clonotype was seen repeatedly, ten times or more. The chain combines TRBV7-2 with TRBJ1-1; D remains unclear. Germline V CDR1 and CDR2: SGHTA, FQGNSA. The CDR3 has 12 residues. V lost 1 base to trimming and J lost 8 bases, with 8 bases between them. This CDR3 reads CASSLGQKEAFF. CDR3 nucleotide sequence: TGTGCCAGCAGCTTAGGTCAGAAGGAAGCTTTCTTT.